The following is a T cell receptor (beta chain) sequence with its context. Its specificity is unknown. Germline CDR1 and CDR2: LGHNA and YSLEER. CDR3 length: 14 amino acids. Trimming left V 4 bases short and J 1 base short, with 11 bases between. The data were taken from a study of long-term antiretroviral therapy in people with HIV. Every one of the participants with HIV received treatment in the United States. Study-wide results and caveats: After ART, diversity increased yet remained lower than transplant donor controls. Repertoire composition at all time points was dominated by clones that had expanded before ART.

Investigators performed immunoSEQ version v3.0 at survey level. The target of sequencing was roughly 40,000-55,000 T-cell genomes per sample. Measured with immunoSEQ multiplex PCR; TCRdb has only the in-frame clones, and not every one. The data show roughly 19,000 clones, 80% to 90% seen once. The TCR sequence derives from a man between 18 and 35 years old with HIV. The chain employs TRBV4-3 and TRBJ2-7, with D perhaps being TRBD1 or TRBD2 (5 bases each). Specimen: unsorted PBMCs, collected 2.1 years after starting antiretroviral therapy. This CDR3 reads CASSPRGISYEQYF. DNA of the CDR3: TGCGCCAGCAGCCCCCGGGGCATATCCTACGAGCAGTACTTC.